The 8 T cell receptor beta chains listed next were all sequenced from one sample in a study of blood T cell repertoires in COVID-19. This table comes from immunoSEQ multiplex PCR, and its TCRdb copy is limited to in-frame clones, with some not included. Among about 260,000 clones listed, about 90% were seen once. The material sequenced was peripheral blood. These receptors came from a woman between 70 and 85 years old with COVID-19, enrolled during active disease.

The genes are TRBV19 and TRBJ2-7; D call uncertain. V lost 5 bases and J lost 0, with 11 bases in between. CDR1 is LNHDA, CDR2 SQIVND, per germline (reference sequence). This CDR3 comprises 14 residues. CDR3 loop: CASSDLAVSYEQYF. The CDR3 bases are TGTGCCAGTAGTGATCTGGCAGTCTCCTACGAGCAGTACTTC.

This chain links TRBV19 with TRBJ2-7; D gene ambiguous. The CDR3 contains 14 residues. Trimming took 9 bases from V and 5 from J, leaving 20 bases between them. CDR1 is LNHDA and CDR2 is SQIVND in the germline V gene (reference sequence). Written as DNA, the CDR3 is TGTGCCAGCAAGCCGACGGAGTCCTACCACGAGCAGTACTTC. As protein: CASKPTESYHEQYF.

V is TRBV28 and J is TRBJ1-5; 8 positions agree with TRBD1. J lost 5 bases, V lost 5 bases, and 8 bases had no gene match. Germline CDR1 and CDR2: MDHEN and SYDVKM. The CDR3 is 15 residues long. The DNA of the CDR3 is TGTGCCAGCAGTAACCCCGGACAGGGAGATCAGCCCCAGCATTTT. Translated, it gives CASSNPGQGDQPQHF.

The V gene is TRBV6-2 or TRBV6-3, the J gene TRBJ2-7; 8 bases fit TRBD2. V shed 2 bases, J shed 5 bases, and the junction held 8 bases outside the gene matches. The CDR3 extends over 15 amino acids. CDR1 is MNHEY and CDR2 is SVGEGT in the germline V gene. The CDR3 protein is CASSYQREGVNEQYF. Written as DNA, the CDR3 is TGTGCCAGCAGTTACCAACGGGAGGGGGTCAACGAGCAGTACTTC.

The chain is built from TRBV24-1 and TRBJ2-1; 8 bases map to TRBD1. CDR3 length: 17 residues. The trim removed 3 bases at V and 4 bases at J, leaving 10 bases unmatched. Germline lookup yields CDR1 KGHDR and CDR2 SFDVKD. The CDR3 DNA sequence: TGTGCCACCAGTGATGCGGACAGGGTCGGTCTATACAATGAGCAGTTCTTC. Translated: CATSDADRVGLYNEQFF.

The chain has TRBV7-2 and TRBJ1-5, with 8 bases identical to TRBD1. In germline, CDR1 is SGHTA, CDR2 FQGNSA. Trimming at V came to 5 bases and at J to 5 bases, leaving 2 bases not matched to a gene. This CDR3 has 13 amino acids. The CDR3 spells CASSPGGDQPQHF. The DNA for the CDR3 is TGTGCCAGCAGCCCAGGGGGCGATCAGCCCCAGCATTTT.

Only a few counts were recorded for this clone. This chain uses TRBV9 with TRBJ1-6; 8 positions match TRBD1. Per the germline V gene, CDR1 is SGDLS and CDR2 is YYNGEE. After removal of 2 bases from V and 6 bases from J, the junction contained 7 bases not matched to a gene. The CDR3 spans 16 residues. The CDR3, as DNA: TGTGCCAGCAGCGTTGGACAGGGAAGGGGTAATTCACCCCTCCACTTT. Its translation: CASSVGQGRGNSPLHF.

This clone was detected once. This chain links TRBV15 with TRBJ1-5; TRBD1 matches at 7 bases. CDR1 is LNHNV and CDR2 is YYDKDF in the germline V gene (reference sequence). V dropped 5 bases and J dropped 0; count of bases not matched to a gene: 4. This CDR3 is built from 15 residues. CDR3 nucleotides: TGTGCCACCAGCGGCGGGACAGCTAGCAATCAGCCCCAGCATTTT. Translation gives CATSGGTASNQPQHF.